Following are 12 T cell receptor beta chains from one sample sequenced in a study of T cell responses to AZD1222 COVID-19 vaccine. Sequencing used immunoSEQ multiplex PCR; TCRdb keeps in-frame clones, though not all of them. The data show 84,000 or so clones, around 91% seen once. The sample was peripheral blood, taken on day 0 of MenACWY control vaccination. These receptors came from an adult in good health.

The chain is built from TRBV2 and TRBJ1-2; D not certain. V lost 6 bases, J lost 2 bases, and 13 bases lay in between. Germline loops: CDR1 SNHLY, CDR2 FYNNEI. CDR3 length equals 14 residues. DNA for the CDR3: TGTGCCAGCAGAGCCGTTTACCTCAACTATGGCTACACCTTC. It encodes CASRAVYLNYGYTF. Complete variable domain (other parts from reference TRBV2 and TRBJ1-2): EPEVTQTPSHQVTQMGQEVILRCVPISNHLYFYWYRQILGQKVEFLVSFYNNEISEKSEIFDDQFSVERPDGSNFTLKIRSTKLEDSAMYFCASRAVYLNYGYTFGSGTRLTVV.

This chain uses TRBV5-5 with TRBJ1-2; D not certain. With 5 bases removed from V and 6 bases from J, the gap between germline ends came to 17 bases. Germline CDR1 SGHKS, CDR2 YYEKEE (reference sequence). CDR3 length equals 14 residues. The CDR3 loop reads CASSPGKRSDGYTF. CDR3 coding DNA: TGTGCCAGCAGTCCCGGGAAGAGGAGCGATGGCTACACCTTC.

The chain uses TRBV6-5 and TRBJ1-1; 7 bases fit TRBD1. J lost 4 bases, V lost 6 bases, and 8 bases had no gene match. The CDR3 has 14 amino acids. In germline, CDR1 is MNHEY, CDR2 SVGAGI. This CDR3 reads CASRPQGRGTEAFF. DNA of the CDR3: TGTGCCAGCAGACCACAGGGGAGGGGCACTGAAGCTTTCTTT.

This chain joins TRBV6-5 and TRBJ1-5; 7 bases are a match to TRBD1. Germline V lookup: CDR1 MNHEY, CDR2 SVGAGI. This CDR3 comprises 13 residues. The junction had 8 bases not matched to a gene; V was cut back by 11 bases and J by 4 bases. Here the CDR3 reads CARTTGRNQPQHF. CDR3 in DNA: TGTGCCCGAACGACAGGGAGAAATCAGCCCCAGCATTTT.

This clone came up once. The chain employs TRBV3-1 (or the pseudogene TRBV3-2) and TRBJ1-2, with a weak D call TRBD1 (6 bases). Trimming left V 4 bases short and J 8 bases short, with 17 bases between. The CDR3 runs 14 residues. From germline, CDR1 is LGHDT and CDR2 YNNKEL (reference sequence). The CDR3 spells CASSLQGDPIGYTF. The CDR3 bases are TGTGCCAGCAGCCTACAGGGAGATCCTATCGGCTACACCTTC.

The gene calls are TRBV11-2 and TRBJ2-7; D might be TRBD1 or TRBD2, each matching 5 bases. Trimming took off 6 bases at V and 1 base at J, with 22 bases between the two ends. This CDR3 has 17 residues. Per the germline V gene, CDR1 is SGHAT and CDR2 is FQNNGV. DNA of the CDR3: TGTGCCAGCAGTCTACACCACGGGACCAGAACTTCCTACGAGCAGTACTTC. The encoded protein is CASSLHHGTRTSYEQYF.

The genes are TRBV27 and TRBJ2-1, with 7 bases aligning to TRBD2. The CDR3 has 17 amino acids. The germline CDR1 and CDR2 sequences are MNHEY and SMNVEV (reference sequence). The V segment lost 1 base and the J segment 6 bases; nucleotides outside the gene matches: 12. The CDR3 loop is CASSLLGFGGLVNEQFF. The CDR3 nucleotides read TGTGCCAGCAGTTTATTAGGTTTTGGAGGACTAGTCAATGAGCAGTTCTTC.

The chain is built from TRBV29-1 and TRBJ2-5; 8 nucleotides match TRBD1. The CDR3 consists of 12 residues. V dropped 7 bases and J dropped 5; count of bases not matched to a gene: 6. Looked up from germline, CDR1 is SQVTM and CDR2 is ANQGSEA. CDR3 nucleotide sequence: TGCAGCGGGTCGACAGGGGACGAGACCCAGTACTTC. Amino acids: CSGSTGDETQYF. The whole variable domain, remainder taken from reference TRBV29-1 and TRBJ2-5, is SAVISQKPSRDICQRGTSLTIQCQVDSQVTMMFWYRQQPGQSLTLIATANQGSEATYESGFVIDKFPISRPNLTFSTLTVSNMSPEDSSIYLCSGSTGDETQYFGPGTRLLVL.

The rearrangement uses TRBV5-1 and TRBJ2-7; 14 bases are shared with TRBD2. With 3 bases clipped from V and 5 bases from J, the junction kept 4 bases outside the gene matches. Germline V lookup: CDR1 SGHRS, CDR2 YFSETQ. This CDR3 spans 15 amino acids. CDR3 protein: CASSSGLAGVHEQYF. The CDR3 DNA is TGCGCCAGCAGCTCGGGACTAGCGGGAGTACACGAGCAGTACTTC.

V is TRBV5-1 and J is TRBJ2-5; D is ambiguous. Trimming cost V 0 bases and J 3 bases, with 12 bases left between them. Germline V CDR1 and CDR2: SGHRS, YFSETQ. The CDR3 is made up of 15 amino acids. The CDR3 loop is CASSLVGVPEETQYF. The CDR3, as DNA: TGCGCCAGCAGCTTGGTCGGAGTACCCGAAGAGACCCAGTACTTC.

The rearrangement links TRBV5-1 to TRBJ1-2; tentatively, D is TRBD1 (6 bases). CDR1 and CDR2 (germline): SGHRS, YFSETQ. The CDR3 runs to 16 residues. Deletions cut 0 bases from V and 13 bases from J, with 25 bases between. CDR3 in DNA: TGCGCCAGCAGCTTGGCTTCCGACACCGCCGGTAGGGGGTTCACCTTC. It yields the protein CASSLASDTAGRGFTF. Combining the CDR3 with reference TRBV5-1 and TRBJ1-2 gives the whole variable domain KAGVTQTPRYLIKTRGQQVTLSCSPISGHRSVSWYQQTPGQGLQFLFEYFSETQRNKGNFPGRFSGRQFSNSRSEMNVSTLELGDSALYLCASSLASDTAGRGFTFGSGTRLTVV.

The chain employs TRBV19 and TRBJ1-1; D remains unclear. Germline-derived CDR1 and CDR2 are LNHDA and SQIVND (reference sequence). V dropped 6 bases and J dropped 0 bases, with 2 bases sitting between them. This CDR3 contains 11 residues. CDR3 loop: CASRLNTEAFF. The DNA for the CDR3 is TGTGCCAGTAGGTTGAACACTGAAGCTTTCTTT.